One and the same sample provided the 16 T cell receptor beta chains below, sequenced in a study of blood T cells in healthy people across ages. Combining a sample-barcoded 5' primer with a J-beta primer mix, a second PCR ran for roughly 7 to 11 cycles. TCRdb analysed the 5' RACE reads with MiXCR anew, one entry per CDR3 protein. The sample lists about 730,000 distinct CDR3 sequences, 40% to 45% occurring once. Material: blood. The source is a woman aged 55-70 years in good health.

The chain joins TRBV7-3 to TRBJ2-1; D is perhaps TRBD1 (5 bases). The CDR3 sequence is 13 residues long. V shed 5 bases and J shed 9 bases, with 14 bases lying between them. Germline CDR1 and CDR2: SGHTA and FQGTGA. CDR3 DNA sequence: TGTGCCAGCAGCCCGAGTTGGGGCGCTGAGCAGTTCTTC. Residues: CASSPSWGAEQFF.

The V gene is TRBV11-2, the J gene TRBJ2-1; D remains ambiguous. Germline lookup yields CDR1 SGHAT and CDR2 FQNNGV. Trimming took 2 bases from V and 6 from J, leaving 11 bases between them. The CDR3 runs to 14 residues. CDR3 sequence reads: CASSLLTVGNEQFF. CDR3 in DNA: TGTGCCAGCAGCTTACTGACTGTGGGCAATGAGCAGTTCTTC.

The V and J genes are TRBV6-2 or TRBV6-3 and TRBJ1-4; 8 nucleotides agree with TRBD1. The CDR3 loop spans 18 amino acids. Germline V lookup: CDR1 MNHEY, CDR2 SVGEGT. V lost 4 bases to trimming and J lost 2 bases; unmatched junction nucleotides: 12. CDR3 in DNA: TGTGCCAGCAGTTGGACAGGGTTTTCTGGTGCGACTAATGAAAAACTGTTTTTT. Protein sequence: CASSWTGFSGATNEKLFF.

Note on this clonotype: The germline gene is not matched at one end of the junction; a read error may be the cause. The chain is built from TRBV7-9 and TRBJ2-5; either TRBD1 or TRBD2 may fit D (6 bases each). The CDR3 has 13 amino acids. Germline V gene sequence: CDR1 SEHNR, CDR2 FQNEAQ (reference sequence). The DNA of the CDR3 is TGTGCCAGCAGAGGAGGGACAACATACGAGCAGAACTTC. Encoded protein: CASRGGTTYEQNF.

This chain links TRBV18 with TRBJ2-7; 8 nucleotides line up with TRBD1. Losses at the gene ends were 3 bases for V and 0 bases for J; bases not matched to a gene: 7. The CDR3 runs to 16 residues. Germline lookup yields CDR1 KGHSH and CDR2 LQKENI. The CDR3 region has the DNA TGTGCCAGCTCACCTACCGGGACAGGCGCCTCCTACGAGCAGTACTTC. This codes for CASSPTGTGASYEQYF. Filled out from reference TRBV18 and TRBJ2-7, the complete variable domain reads NAGVMQNPRHLVRRRGQEARLRCSPMKGHSHVYWYRQLPEEGLKFMVYLQKENIIDESGMPKERFSAEFPKEGPSILRIQQVVRGDSAAYFCASSPTGTGASYEQYFGPGTRLTVT.

This clonotype was recorded at least ten times. This chain connects TRBV5-5 to TRBJ2-7; D is possibly TRBD2 (7 bases). The CDR3 is 12 residues long. Germline lookup yields CDR1 SGHKS and CDR2 YYEKEE (reference sequence). V lost 7 bases and J 3 bases, leaving 11 bases between the germline ends. The CDR3 protein is CASWRGGYEQYF. DNA for the CDR3: TGTGCCAGCTGGAGGGGGGGCTACGAGCAGTACTTC.

This clonotype showed up just a few times. CDR3 nucleotide sequence: TGTGCCAGCAGCAGGCCTAGCGGGGACAATGAGCAGTTCTTC. It is translated as CASSRPSGDNEQFF. V gene TRBV21-1 combines with J gene TRBJ2-1; the tabulated D call, TRBD2, remains unverified against the DNA. TRBV21-1 is recorded as a pseudogene. This CDR3 is 14 amino acids long.

This clonotype has more than one count but fewer than ten. J is TRBJ2-1 and V is TRBV24-1; TRBD2 aligns across 7 bases. The CDR3 consists of 16 residues. Germline trimming cut 2 bases from V and 2 bases from J; bases unmatched to any gene: 5. Germline values: CDR1 KGHDR, CDR2 SFDVKD. The CDR3 protein is CATSDSWEGPYNEQFF. The CDR3, as DNA: TGTGCCACCAGTGATTCTTGGGAGGGCCCCTACAATGAGCAGTTCTTC.

The chain links TRBV9 to TRBJ1-1; unclear D gene. Germline V CDR1 and CDR2: SGDLS, YYNGEE. V dropped 4 bases and J dropped 0 bases, with 13 bases sitting between them. CDR3 size: 15 residues. The CDR3 spells CASSTARLLNTEAFF. The CDR3 nucleotides read TGTGCCAGCAGCACCGCTCGGCTGTTGAACACTGAAGCTTTCTTT.

On this clonotype: At one end the junction does not follow the germline gene, possibly because of a read error. V gene TRBV3-1 combines with J gene TRBJ2-5; 7 bases are a match to TRBD1. The CDR3 totals 18 residues. Germline loops: CDR1 LGHDT, CDR2 YNNKEL (reference sequence). CDR3 sequence reads: CAGSQPASPGGYQEIQYF. CDR3 DNA: TGTGCCGGCAGCCAACCCGCGAGTCCAGGGGGATACCAAGAGATCCAGTACTTC.

This clonotype was seen more than once but under ten times. The CDR3 sequence is CASSQGEQLNTEAFF. The DNA of the CDR3 is TGCGCCAGCAGCCAAGGGGAGCAACTAAACACTGAAGCTTTCTTT. The chain employs TRBV4-3 and TRBJ1-1; D not resolved. V was trimmed by 1 base and J by 2 bases, leaving 11 bases between them. The CDR3 sequence is 15 residues long. CDR1 is LGHNA and CDR2 is YSLEER in the germline V gene.

This clonotype appeared a few times. The chain combines TRBV15 with TRBJ2-1, with TRBD1 matching over 7 bases. V shed 0 bases and J 5 bases; nucleotides not matched to a gene: 7. Germline V CDR1 and CDR2: LNHNV, YYDKDF (reference sequence). The CDR3 has 16 amino acids. The CDR3 protein is CATSRDPQGDHNEQFF. CDR3 in DNA: TGTGCCACCAGCAGAGATCCCCAGGGGGACCACAATGAGCAGTTCTTC.

The chain employs TRBV20-1 and TRBJ2-7; D possibly corresponds to TRBD2 (6 bases). Germline-derived CDR1 and CDR2 are DFQATT and SNEGSKA (reference sequence). The CDR3 length is 15 residues. Deletions cut 0 bases from V and 0 bases from J, with 12 bases between. The CDR3 nucleotides are TGCAGTGCTAGAGATGGGACTTCCACCTCCTACGAGCAGTACTTC. It encodes CSARDGTSTSYEQYF.

The sample holds a few counts of this clonotype. J is TRBJ1-1 and V is TRBV7-9; tentative D call: TRBD1 (6 bases). CDR3 length equals 17 residues. CDR1 is SEHNR and CDR2 is FQNEAQ in the germline V gene (reference sequence). V was trimmed by 5 bases and J by 2 bases, leaving 21 bases between them. This chain's CDR3 is CASSNIPGAHSNTEAFF. The CDR3 DNA follows: TGTGCCAGCAGCAACATACCAGGGGCGCATAGTAACACTGAAGCTTTCTTT.

This clonotype showed up just a few times. CDR3 region: CASSPTGGRDTQYF. CDR3 DNA sequence: TGTGCCAGCAGTCCTACAGGGGGAAGAGATACGCAGTATTTT. The rearrangement links TRBV6-2 or TRBV6-3 to TRBJ2-3; 8 bases agree with TRBD1. The V gene's germline CDR1 is MNHEY and CDR2 SVGEGT. With 5 bases clipped from V and 5 bases from J, the junction kept 6 bases outside the gene matches. The CDR3 sequence is 14 residues long.

This clonotype was detected a few times. V gene TRBV9 combines with J gene TRBJ1-4; 12 bases map to TRBD1. The ends lost 0 bases at V and 8 bases at J; junction bases unmatched: 2. Germline V gives CDR1 SGDLS, CDR2 YYNGEE. There are 15 residues in the CDR3. In DNA, the CDR3 is TGTGCCAGCAGCGTAGCCGGGACAGGGGGCGAAAAACTGTTTTTT. This translates into CASSVAGTGGEKLFF.